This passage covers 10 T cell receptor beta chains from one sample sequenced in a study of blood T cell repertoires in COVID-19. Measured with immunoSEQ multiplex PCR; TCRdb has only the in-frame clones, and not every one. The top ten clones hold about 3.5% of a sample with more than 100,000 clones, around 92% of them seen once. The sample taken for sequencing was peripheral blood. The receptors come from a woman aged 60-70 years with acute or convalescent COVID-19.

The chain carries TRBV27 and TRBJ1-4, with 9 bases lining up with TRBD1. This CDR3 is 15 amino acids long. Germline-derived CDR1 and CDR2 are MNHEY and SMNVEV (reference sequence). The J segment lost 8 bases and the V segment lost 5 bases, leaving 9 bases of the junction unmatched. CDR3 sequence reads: CASSPWGQGSEKLFF. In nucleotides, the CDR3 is TGTGCCAGCAGTCCTTGGGGACAGGGTAGCGAAAAACTGTTTTTT. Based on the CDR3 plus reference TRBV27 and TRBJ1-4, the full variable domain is EAQVTQNPRYLITVTGKKLTVTCSQNMNHEYMSWYRQDPGLGLRQIYYSMNVEVTDKGDVPEGYKVSRKEKRNFPLILESPSPNQTSLYFCASSPWGQGSEKLFFGSGTQLSVL.

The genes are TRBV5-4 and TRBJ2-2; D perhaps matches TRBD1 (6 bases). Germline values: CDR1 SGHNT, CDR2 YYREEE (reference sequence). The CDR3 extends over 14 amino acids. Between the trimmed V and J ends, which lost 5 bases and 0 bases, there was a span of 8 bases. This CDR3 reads CASRGAPNTGELFF. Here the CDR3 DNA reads TGTGCCAGCAGGGGGGCCCCGAACACCGGGGAGCTGTTTTTT.

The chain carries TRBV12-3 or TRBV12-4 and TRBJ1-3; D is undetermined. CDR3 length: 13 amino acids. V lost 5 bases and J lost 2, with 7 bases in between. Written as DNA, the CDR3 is TGTGCCAGCAGTGCACATACTGGAAACACCATATATTTT. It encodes CASSAHTGNTIYF.

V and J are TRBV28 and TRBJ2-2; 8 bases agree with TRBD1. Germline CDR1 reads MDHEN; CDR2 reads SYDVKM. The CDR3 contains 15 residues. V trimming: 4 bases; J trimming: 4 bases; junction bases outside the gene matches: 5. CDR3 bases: TGTGCCAGCAGTTACCGCAGGGGGCGCACCGGGGAGCTGTTTTTT. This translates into CASSYRRGRTGELFF. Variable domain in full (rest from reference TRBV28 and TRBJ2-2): DVKVTQSSRYLVKRTGEKVFLECVQDMDHENMFWYRQDPGLGLRLIYFSYDVKMKEKGDIPEGYSVSREKKERFSLILESASTNQTSMYLCASSYRRGRTGELFFGEGSRLTVL.

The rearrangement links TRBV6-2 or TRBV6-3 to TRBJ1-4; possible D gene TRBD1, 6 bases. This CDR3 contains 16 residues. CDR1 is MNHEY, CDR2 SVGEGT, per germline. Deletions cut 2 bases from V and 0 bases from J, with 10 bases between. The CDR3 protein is CASSYNAGATNEKLFF. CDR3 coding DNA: TGTGCCAGCAGTTACAACGCAGGGGCAACTAATGAAAAACTGTTTTTT.

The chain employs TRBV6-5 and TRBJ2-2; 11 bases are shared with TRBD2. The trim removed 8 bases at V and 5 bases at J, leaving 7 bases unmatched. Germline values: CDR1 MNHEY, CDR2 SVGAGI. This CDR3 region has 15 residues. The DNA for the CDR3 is TGTGCCAGCGGGCCAACTAGCGGGAGTACCGGGGAGCTGTTTTTT. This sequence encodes CASGPTSGSTGELFF.

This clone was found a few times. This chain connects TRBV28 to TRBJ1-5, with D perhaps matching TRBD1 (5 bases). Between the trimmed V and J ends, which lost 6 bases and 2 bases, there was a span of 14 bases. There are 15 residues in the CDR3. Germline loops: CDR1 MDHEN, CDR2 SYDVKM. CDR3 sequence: CASSPTGLGNQPQHF. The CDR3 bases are TGTGCCAGCAGCCCCACGGGACTGGGCAATCAGCCCCAGCATTTT.

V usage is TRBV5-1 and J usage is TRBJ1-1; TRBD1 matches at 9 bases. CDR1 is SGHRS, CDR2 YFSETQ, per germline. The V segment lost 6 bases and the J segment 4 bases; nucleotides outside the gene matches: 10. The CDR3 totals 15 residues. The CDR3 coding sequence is TGCGCCAGCACCTTAGAAACAGGGGGCATCACTGAAGCTTTCTTT. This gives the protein CASTLETGGITEAFF.

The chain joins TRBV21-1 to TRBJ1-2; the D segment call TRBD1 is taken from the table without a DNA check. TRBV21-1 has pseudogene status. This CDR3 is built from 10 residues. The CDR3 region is CASGTNGYTF. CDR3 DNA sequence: TGTGCCAGCGGCACCAATGGCTACACCTTC.

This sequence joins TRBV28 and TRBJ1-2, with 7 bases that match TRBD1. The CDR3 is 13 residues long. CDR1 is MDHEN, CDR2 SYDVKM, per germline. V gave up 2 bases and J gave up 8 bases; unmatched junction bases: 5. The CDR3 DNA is TGTGCCAGCAGTTTAACGGCAGGGGGAGGCTACACCTTC. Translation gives CASSLTAGGGYTF.